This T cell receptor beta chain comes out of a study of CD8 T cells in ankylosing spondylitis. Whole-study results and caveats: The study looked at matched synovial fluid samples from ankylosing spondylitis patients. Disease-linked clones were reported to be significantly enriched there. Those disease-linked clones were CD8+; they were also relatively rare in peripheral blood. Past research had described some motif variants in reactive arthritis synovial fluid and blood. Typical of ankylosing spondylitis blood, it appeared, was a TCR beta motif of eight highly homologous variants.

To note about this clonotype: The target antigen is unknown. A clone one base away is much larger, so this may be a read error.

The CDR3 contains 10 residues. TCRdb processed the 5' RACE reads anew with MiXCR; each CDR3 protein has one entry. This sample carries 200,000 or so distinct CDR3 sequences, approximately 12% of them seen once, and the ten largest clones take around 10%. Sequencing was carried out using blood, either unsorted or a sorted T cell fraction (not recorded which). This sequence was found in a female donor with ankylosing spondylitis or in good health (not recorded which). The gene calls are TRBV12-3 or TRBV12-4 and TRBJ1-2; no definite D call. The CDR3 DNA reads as TGTGCCAGCACCCCGGGAGCGTACTCCTTC. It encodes CASTPGAYSF.